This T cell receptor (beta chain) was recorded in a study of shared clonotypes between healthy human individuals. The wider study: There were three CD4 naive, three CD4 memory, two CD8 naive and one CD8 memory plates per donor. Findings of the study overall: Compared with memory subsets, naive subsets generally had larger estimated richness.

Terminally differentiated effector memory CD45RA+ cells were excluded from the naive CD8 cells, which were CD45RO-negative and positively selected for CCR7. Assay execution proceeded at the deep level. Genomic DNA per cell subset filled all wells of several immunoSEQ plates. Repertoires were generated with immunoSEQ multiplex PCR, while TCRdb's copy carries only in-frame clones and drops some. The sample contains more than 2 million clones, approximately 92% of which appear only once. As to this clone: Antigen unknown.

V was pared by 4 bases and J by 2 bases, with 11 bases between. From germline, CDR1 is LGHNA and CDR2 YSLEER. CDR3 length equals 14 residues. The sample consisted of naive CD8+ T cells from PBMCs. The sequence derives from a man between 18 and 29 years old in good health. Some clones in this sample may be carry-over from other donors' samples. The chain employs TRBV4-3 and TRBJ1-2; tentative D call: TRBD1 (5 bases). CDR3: CASSPVRGNYGYTF. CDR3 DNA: TGCGCCAGCAGCCCCGTTAGGGGAAACTATGGCTACACCTTC.